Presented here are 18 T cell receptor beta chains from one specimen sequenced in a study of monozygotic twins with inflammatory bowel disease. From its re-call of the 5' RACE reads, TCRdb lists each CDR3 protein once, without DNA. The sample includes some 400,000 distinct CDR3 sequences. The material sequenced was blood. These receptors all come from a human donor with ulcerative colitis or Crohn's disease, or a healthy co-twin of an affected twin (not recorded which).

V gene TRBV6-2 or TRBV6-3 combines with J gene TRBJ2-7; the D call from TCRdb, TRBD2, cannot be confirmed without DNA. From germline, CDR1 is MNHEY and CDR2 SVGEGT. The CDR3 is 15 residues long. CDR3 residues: CASSSGTSGTYEQYF.

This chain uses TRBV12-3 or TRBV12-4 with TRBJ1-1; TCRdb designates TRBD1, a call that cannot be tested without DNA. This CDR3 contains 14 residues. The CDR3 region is CASSLTGQGTEAFF.

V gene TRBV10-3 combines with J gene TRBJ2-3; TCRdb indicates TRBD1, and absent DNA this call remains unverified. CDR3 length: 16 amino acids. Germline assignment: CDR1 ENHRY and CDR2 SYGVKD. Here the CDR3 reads CAISEPMGRTTDTQYF.

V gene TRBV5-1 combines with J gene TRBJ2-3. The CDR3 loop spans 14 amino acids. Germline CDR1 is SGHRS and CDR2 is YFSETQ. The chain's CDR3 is CASSLARATDTQYF.

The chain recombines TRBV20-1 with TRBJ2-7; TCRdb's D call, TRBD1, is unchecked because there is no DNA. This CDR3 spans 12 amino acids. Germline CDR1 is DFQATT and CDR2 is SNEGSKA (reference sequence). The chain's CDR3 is CSAPDTGYEQYF.

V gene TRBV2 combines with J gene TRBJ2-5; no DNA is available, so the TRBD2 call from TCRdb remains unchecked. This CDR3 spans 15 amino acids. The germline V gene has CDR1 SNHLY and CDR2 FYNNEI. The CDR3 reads CASSPTGRKEETQYF.

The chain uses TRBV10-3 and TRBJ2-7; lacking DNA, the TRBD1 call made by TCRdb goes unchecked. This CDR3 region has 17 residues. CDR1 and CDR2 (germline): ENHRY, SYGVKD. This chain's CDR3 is CAISEPPGTGTTYEQYF.

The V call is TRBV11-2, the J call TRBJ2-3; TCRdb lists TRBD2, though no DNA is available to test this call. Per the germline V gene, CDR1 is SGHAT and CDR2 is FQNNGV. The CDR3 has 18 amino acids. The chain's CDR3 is CASSIGTSGRARADTQYF.

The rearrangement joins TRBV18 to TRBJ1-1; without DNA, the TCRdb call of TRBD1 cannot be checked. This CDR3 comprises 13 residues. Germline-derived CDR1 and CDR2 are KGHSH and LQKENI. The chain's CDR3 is CASSQGENTEAFF.

The CDR3 sequence is CASRRDGSSYEQYF. The J gene is TRBJ2-7, the V gene TRBV7-8; TCRdb's D call of TRBD2 is untestable without DNA. Germline loops: CDR1 SGHVS, CDR2 FQNEAQ. This CDR3 has 14 residues.

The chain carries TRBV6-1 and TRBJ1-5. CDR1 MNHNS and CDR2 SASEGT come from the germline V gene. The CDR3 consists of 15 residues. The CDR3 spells CASSPAVYSNQPQHF.

The CDR3 sequence is CASSLRQGPPTDTQYF. The genes are TRBV5-5 and TRBJ2-3; TCRdb lists TRBD2, though no DNA is available to test this call. Germline V gene sequence: CDR1 SGHKS, CDR2 YYEKEE (reference sequence). This CDR3 region has 16 residues.

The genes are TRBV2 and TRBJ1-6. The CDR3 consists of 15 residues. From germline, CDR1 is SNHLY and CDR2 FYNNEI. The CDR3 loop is CASSPMSSYNSPLHF.

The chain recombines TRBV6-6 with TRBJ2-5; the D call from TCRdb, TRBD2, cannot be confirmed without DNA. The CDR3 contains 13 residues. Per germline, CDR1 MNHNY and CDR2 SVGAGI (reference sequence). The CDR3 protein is CASSYVEGGTQYF.

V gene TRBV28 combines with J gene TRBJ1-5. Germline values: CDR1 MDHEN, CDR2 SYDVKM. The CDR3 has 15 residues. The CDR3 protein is CASSSAGVSNQPQHF.

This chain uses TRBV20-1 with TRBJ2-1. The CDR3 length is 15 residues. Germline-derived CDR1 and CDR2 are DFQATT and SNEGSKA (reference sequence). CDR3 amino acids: CSASNGQGALNEQFF.

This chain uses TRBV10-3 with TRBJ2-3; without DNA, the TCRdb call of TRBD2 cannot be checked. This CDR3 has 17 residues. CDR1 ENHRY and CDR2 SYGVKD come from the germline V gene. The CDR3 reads CAISELGLAVKTDTQYF.

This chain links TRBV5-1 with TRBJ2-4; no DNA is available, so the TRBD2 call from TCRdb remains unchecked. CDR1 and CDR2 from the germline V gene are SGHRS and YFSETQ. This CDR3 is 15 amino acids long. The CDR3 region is CASSLTGTSTNIQYF.